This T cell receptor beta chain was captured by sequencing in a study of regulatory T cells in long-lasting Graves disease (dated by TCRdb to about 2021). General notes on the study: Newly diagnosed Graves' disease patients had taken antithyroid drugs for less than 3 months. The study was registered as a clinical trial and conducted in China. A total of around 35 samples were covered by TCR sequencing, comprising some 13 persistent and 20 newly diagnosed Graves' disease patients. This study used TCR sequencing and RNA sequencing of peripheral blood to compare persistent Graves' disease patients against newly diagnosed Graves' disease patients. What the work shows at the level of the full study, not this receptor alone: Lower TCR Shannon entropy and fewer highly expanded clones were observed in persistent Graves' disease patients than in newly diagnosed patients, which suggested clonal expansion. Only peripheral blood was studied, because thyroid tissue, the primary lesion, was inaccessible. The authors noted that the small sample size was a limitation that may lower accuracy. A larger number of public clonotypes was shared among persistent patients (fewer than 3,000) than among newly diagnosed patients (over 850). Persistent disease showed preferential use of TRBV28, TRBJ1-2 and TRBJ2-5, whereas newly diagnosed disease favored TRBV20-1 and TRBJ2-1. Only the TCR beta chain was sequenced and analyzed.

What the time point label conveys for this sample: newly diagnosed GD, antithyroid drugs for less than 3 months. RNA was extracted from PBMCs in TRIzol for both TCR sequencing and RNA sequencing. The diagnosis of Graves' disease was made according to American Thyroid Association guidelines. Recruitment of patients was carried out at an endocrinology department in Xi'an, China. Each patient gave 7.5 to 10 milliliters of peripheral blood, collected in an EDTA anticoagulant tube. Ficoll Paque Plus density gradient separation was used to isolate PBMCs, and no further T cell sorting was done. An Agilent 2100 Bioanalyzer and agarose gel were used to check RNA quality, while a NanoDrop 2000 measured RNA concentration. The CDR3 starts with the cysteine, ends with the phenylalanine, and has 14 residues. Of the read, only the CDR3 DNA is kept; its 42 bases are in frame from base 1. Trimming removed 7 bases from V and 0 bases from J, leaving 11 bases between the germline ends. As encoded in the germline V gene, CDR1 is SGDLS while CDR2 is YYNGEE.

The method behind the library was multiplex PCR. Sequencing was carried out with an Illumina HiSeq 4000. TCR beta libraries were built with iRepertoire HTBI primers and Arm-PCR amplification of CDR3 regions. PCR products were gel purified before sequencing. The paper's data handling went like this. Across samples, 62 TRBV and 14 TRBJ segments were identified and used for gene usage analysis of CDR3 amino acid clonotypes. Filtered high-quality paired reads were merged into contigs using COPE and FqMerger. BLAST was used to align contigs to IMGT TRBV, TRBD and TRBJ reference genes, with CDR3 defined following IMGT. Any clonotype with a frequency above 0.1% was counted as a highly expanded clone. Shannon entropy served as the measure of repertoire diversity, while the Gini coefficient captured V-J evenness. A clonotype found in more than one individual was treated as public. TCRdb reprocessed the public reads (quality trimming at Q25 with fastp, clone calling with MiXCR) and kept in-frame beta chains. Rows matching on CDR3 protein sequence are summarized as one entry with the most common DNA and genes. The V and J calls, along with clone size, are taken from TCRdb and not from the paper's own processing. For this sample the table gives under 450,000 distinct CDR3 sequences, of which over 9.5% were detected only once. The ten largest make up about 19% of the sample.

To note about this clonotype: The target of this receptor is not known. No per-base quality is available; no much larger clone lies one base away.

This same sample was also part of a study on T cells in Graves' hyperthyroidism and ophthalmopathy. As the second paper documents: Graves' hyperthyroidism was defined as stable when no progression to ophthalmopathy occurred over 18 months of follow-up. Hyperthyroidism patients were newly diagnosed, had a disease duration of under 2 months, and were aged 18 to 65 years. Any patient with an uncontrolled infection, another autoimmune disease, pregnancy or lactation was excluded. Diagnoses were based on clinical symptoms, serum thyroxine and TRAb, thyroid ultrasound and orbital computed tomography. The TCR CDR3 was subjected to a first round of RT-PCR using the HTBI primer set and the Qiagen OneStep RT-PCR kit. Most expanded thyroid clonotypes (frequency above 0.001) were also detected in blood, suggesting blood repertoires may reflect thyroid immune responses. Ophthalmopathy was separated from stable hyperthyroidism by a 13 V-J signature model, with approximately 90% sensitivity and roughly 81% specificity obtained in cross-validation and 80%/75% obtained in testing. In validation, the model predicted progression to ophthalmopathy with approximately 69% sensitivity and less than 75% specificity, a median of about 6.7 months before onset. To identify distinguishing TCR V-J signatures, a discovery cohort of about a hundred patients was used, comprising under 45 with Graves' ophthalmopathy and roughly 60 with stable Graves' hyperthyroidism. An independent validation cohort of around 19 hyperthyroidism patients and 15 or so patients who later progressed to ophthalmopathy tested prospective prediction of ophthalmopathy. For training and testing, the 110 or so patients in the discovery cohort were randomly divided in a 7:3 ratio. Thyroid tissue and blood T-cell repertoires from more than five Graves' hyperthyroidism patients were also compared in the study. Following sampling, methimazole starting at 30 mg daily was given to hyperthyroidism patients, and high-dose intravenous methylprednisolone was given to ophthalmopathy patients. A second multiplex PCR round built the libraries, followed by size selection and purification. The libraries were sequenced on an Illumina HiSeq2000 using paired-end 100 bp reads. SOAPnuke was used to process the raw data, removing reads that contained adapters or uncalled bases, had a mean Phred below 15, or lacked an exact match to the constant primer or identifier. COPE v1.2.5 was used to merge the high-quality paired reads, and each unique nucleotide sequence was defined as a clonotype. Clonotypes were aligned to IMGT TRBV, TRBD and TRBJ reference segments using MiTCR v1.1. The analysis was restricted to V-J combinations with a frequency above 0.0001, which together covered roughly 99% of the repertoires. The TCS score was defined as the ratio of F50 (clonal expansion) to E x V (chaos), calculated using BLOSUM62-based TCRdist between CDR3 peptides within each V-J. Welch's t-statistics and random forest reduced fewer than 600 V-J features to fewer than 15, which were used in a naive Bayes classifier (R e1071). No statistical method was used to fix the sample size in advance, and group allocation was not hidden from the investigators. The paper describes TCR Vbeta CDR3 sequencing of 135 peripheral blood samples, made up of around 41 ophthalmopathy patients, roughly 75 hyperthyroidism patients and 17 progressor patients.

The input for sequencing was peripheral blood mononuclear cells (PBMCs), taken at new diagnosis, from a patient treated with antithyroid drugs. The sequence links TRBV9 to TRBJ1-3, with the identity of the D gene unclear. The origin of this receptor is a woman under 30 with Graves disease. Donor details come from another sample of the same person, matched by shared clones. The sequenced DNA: TGTGCCAGCTCCTCATGGAGCTCTGGAAACACCATATATTTT. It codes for CASSSWSSGNTIYF.